A single T cell receptor beta chain is shown here with its context. This record comes from a study of control samples from healthy donors and cancer patients. TCRdb's table, derived via immunoSEQ multiplex PCR, lists solely in-frame clones and lacks some. The table lists roughly 120,000 clones, over 90% of them singletons. Per the germline V gene, CDR1 is SGHNT and CDR2 is YYREEE (reference sequence). V was cut by 3 bases and J by 0 bases, with 6 bases left in between. This CDR3 region has 13 residues. The chain is built from TRBV5-4 and TRBJ2-5; no reliable D call. The specimen was blood. The sequence came from a man aged 25-45 years in good health. Written as DNA, the CDR3 is TGTGCCAGCAGCTACAGAGACCAAGAGACCCAGTACTTC. This encodes CASSYRDQETQYF.